Below are 32 T cell receptor beta chains sequenced from a single sample in a study of blood T cell repertoires in COVID-19. Libraries were prepared by immunoSEQ multiplex PCR; TCRdb keeps only in-frame clonotypes and omits some of them. The profile shows about 190,000 clones, around 80% of them singletons. The sample taken for sequencing was peripheral blood. The receptors originated from a human donor in a cohort sampled during active COVID-19.

The rearrangement links TRBV18 to TRBJ2-1, with D perhaps matching TRBD1 (5 bases). Germline lookup yields CDR1 KGHSH and CDR2 LQKENI. Trimming removed 8 bases at V and 5 bases at J, with 7 bases between. There are 11 residues in the CDR3. For the CDR3, the DNA is TGTGCCAGCGGACAAAACAATGAGCAGTTCTTC. Residues: CASGQNNEQFF.

The V and J genes are TRBV14 and TRBJ2-7; tentatively, D is TRBD1 (5 bases). Germline V gene lookup returns CDR1 SGHDN and CDR2 FVKESK. The V and J ends lost 4 bases and 3 bases respectively, with 19 bases between them. The CDR3 spans 16 residues. The CDR3 DNA reads TGTGCCAGCAGCCCCAAAGGCCTCGGACACTTCTACGAGCAGTACTTC. Translated, it gives CASSPKGLGHFYEQYF.

The V gene is TRBV6-5, the J gene TRBJ2-5; a weak D match, TRBD1 (6 bases). This CDR3 spans 13 amino acids. Germline CDR1 and CDR2: MNHEY and SVGAGI. Between the trimmed V and J ends, which lost 7 bases and 5 bases, there was a span of 14 bases. For the CDR3, the DNA is TGTGCCAGCAAACCAGGGGCGAGGGAGACCCAGTACTTC. Its protein product is CASKPGARETQYF.

The chain carries TRBV29-1 and TRBJ1-2, with 9 bases lining up with TRBD1. This CDR3 has 15 residues. CDR1 and CDR2 (germline): SQVTM, ANQGSEA. Trimming at V came to 5 bases and at J to 7 bases, leaving 14 bases not matched to a gene. The CDR3 DNA is TGCAGCGTTCAGAAACCGGGACAGGGAATTGGTGGCTACACCTTC. Protein sequence: CSVQKPGQGIGGYTF.

The J gene is TRBJ2-7, the V gene TRBV6-6; no firm D call. This CDR3 has 14 residues. V lost 4 bases to trimming and J lost 0 bases, with 10 bases between them. CDR1 is MNHNY, CDR2 SVGAGI, per germline (reference sequence). The DNA for the CDR3 is TGTGCCAGCAGTTCCCCCGGTCACTCCTACGAGCAGTACGTC. Residues: CASSSPGHSYEQYV.

The chain employs TRBV6-5 and TRBJ2-7; tentative D call: TRBD1 (5 bases). V was pared by 5 bases and J by 3 bases, with 8 bases between. The CDR3 sequence is 12 residues long. Germline V gene sequence: CDR1 MNHEY, CDR2 SVGAGI. CDR3 region: CASSIQGYEQYV. In nucleotides, the CDR3 is TGTGCCAGCAGTATCCAGGGCTACGAGCAGTACGTC.

V and J are TRBV28 and TRBJ1-5; a weak D match, TRBD1 (5 bases). V lost 8 bases and J 5 bases, leaving 16 bases between the germline ends. CDR1 and CDR2 from the germline V gene are MDHEN and SYDVKM. This CDR3 is 14 amino acids long. The CDR3 loop reads CASQGAGLDQPQHF. In DNA, the CDR3 is TGTGCCAGCCAGGGAGCGGGGTTGGATCAGCCCCAGCATTTT.

The chain couples TRBV7-9 to TRBJ2-5; 8 bases are shared with TRBD2. Trimming removed 3 bases from V and 4 bases from J; junction bases left unmatched: 4. CDR1 is SEHNR and CDR2 is FQNEAQ in the germline V gene (reference sequence). The CDR3 extends over 14 amino acids. The CDR3 loop reads CASSFGTSGETQYF. CDR3 DNA sequence: TGTGCCAGCAGCTTTGGGACTAGTGGAGAGACCCAGTACTTC.

The V and J genes are TRBV3-1 (or the pseudogene TRBV3-2) and TRBJ2-3; 9 bases fit TRBD2. Looked up from germline, CDR1 is LGHDT and CDR2 is YNNKEL (reference sequence). J gave up 10 bases and V 1 base, and 3 bases lay outside the gene matches. The CDR3 runs 13 residues. CDR3 bases: TGTGCCAGCAGCCAAGGTCGACTAGCGGCGCAGTATTTT. Protein: CASSQGRLAAQYF.

The chain combines TRBV19 with TRBJ2-5; 9 bases are a match to TRBD2. CDR1 is LNHDA, CDR2 SQIVND, per germline (reference sequence). This CDR3 comprises 15 residues. After removal of 3 bases from V and 4 bases from J, the junction contained 6 bases not matched to a gene. The CDR3, as DNA: TGTGCCAGTAGTATGAGGCGGGGGGGTTCAGAGACCCAGTACTTC. It specifies CASSMRRGGSETQYF.

The V gene is TRBV6-2 or TRBV6-3, the J gene TRBJ2-7; D gene uncertain. V lost 5 bases to trimming and J lost 6 bases, with 20 bases between them. CDR3 length equals 15 residues. CDR1 MNHEY and CDR2 SVGEGT come from the germline V gene. CDR3 loop: CASSASGVKRFEQYV. In DNA, the CDR3 is TGTGCCAGCAGTGCCAGTGGTGTAAAGAGGTTCGAGCAGTACGTC.

The genes are TRBV5-1 and TRBJ2-2; D is perhaps TRBD1 (6 bases). V was trimmed by 0 bases and J by 5 bases, leaving 20 bases between them. The length of the CDR3 is 18 residues. Looked up from germline, CDR1 is SGHRS and CDR2 is YFSETQ. The chain's CDR3 is CASSLGQGLIQSTGELFF. The DNA of the CDR3 is TGCGCCAGCAGCTTGGGGCAGGGGTTGATCCAAAGTACCGGGGAGCTGTTTTTT.

V and J are TRBV14 and TRBJ1-2; TRBD1 matches at 9 bases. J lost 5 bases, V lost 0 bases, and 7 bases had no gene match. The CDR3 spans 16 residues. Germline assignment: CDR1 SGHDN and CDR2 FVKESK. The chain's CDR3 is CASSQDGPGTGYGYTF. The CDR3 DNA follows: TGTGCCAGCAGCCAAGATGGGCCAGGGACAGGGTATGGCTACACCTTC.

The chain links TRBV7-2 to TRBJ2-2; possible D gene TRBD1, 6 bases. Germline assignment: CDR1 SGHTA and CDR2 FQGNSA. Trimming took 5 bases from V and 5 from J, leaving 18 bases between them. The CDR3 is made up of 16 amino acids. DNA of the CDR3: TGTGCCAGCAGCAAAACGGTTTATACAGGGACCGGGGAGCTGTTTTTT. It is translated as CASSKTVYTGTGELFF.

The rearrangement joins TRBV6-5 to TRBJ1-3, with 7 positions matching TRBD1. Germline-derived CDR1 and CDR2 are MNHEY and SVGAGI. Germline trimming cut 2 bases from V and 2 bases from J; bases unmatched to any gene: 0. The CDR3 runs 14 residues. The CDR3: CASSYGTAGNTIYF. For the CDR3, the DNA is TGTGCCAGCAGTTACGGGACAGCTGGAAACACCATATATTTT.

V and J are TRBV29-1 and TRBJ2-3; D is unclear. The length of the CDR3 is 12 residues. V lost 3 bases, J lost 2 bases, and 6 bases lay in between. The germline gives CDR1 SQVTM, CDR2 ANQGSEA. CDR3 in amino acids: CSVDPNTDTQYF. CDR3 DNA: TGCAGCGTTGATCCTAACACAGATACGCAGTATTTT.

This clone appeared a single time. The rearrangement joins TRBV7-9 to TRBJ1-4; D is unclear. The CDR3 extends over 14 amino acids. Germline V gene lookup returns CDR1 SEHNR and CDR2 FQNEAQ (reference sequence). V lost 0 bases to trimming and J lost 6 bases, with 8 bases between them. CDR3: CASSLATGYEKLFF. In DNA form, the CDR3 reads TGTGCCAGCAGCTTAGCGACGGGGTATGAAAAACTGTTTTTT.

The rearrangement links TRBV5-8 to TRBJ2-1; 11 positions agree with TRBD2. CDR1 and CDR2 from the germline V gene are SGHTS and YDEGEE. The V gene end was trimmed by 3 bases and the J gene end by 4 bases; junction bases not matched to a gene: 9. This CDR3 comprises 17 residues. The CDR3 is CASSWAGTSGFYNEQFF. The CDR3 nucleotides are TGTGCCAGCAGCTGGGCCGGGACTAGCGGATTTTACAATGAGCAGTTCTTC. The full variable domain, in which reference TRBV5-8 and TRBJ2-1 provide the parts outside the CDR3, is EAGVTQSPTHLIKTRGQQATLRCSPISGHTSVYWYQQALGLGLQFLLWYDEGEERNRGNFPPRFSGRQFPNYSSELNVNALELEDSALYLCASSWAGTSGFYNEQFFGPGTRLTVL.

CDR3 residues: CASSSSGTRGNEQFF. As DNA, the CDR3 is TGTGCCAGCAGCTCTTCAGGGACTAGAGGCAATGAGCAGTTCTTC. V usage is TRBV28 and J usage is TRBJ2-1; 8 bases map to TRBD2. This CDR3 is 15 amino acids long. The V and J ends lost 6 bases and 6 bases, in that order; junction bases with no gene match: 10. The V gene's germline CDR1 is MDHEN and CDR2 SYDVKM. Using reference TRBV28 and TRBJ2-1 for the parts outside the CDR3, the full variable domain is DVKVTQSSRYLVKRTGEKVFLECVQDMDHENMFWYRQDPGLGLRLIYFSYDVKMKEKGDIPEGYSVSREKKERFSLILESASTNQTSMYLCASSSSGTRGNEQFFGPGTRLTVL.

This clone was detected a few times. The rearrangement uses TRBV7-9 and TRBJ1-5; no clear D gene. The CDR3 runs to 13 residues. Germline assignment: CDR1 SEHNR and CDR2 FQNEAQ (reference sequence). V was shortened by 4 bases and J by 7 bases, with 11 bases between the two germline ends. The CDR3 nucleotides are TGTGCCAGCAGCTCTAGCGGGTCGCAGCCCCAGCATTTT. It translates to CASSSSGSQPQHF.

The chain recombines TRBV27 with TRBJ2-1; 14 nucleotides line up with TRBD2. The CDR3 contains 17 residues. The V gene's germline CDR1 is MNHEY and CDR2 SMNVEV (reference sequence). V lost 4 bases and J lost 5; bases outside the gene matches: 7. CDR3 in DNA: TGTGCCAGCAGTTCGGGGACTAGCGGGAGATGGAACAATGAGCAGTTCTTC. Translating it yields CASSSGTSGRWNNEQFF.

J is TRBJ2-3 and V is TRBV5-1, with D perhaps TRBD2 (6 bases). The V gene's germline CDR1 is SGHRS and CDR2 YFSETQ. CDR3 size: 13 residues. V gave up 1 base and J gave up 6 bases, with 9 bases separating them. CDR3 nucleotide sequence: TGCGCCAGCAGCTTGAATGCGGGGGATACGCAGTATTTT. Translation: CASSLNAGDTQYF.

V is TRBV9 and J is TRBJ2-3, with TRBD1 matching 8 bases. Germline trimming cut 4 bases from V and 2 bases from J; bases unmatched to any gene: 9. This CDR3 comprises 16 residues. Germline V gene sequence: CDR1 SGDLS, CDR2 YYNGEE. The CDR3 loop reads CASSPRTGLSTDTQYF. CDR3 sequence (DNA): TGTGCCAGCAGCCCTCGGACAGGGCTTTCCACAGATACGCAGTATTTT.

This clone is a singleton in its sample. CDR3 in DNA: TGTGCCAGCAGGCCGCGGGACAGATACAATGAGCAGTTCTTC. This codes for CASRPRDRYNEQFF. The chain recombines TRBV6-5 with TRBJ2-1; a possible D gene is TRBD1 (7 bases). The CDR3 extends over 14 amino acids. Germline-derived CDR1 and CDR2 are MNHEY and SVGAGI. With 6 bases removed from V and 4 bases from J, the gap between germline ends came to 13 bases.

About this clone itself: An end of the junction differs from the germline gene, which may be a read error. Here the CDR3 reads CASSEGGGGHLF. In DNA, the CDR3 is TGTGCCAGCAGCGAAGGAGGGGGGGGCCATCTCTTT. The chain carries TRBV2 and TRBJ1-1; D is possibly TRBD1 (6 bases). Germline CDR1 and CDR2: SNHLY and FYNNEI. This CDR3 contains 12 residues.

The chain links TRBV7-9 to TRBJ1-5, with D unresolved. Trimming stripped 1 base from V and 0 bases from J, with 10 bases between. Germline CDR1 SEHNR, CDR2 FQNEAQ (reference sequence). CDR3 length equals 16 residues. The CDR3 nucleotides read TGTGCCAGCAGCTTAGATCGCGGAGATAGCAATCAGCCCCAGCATTTT. Protein product: CASSLDRGDSNQPQHF.

V and J are TRBV19 and TRBJ2-2, with 11 bases lining up with TRBD2. V dropped 7 bases and J dropped 7; count of bases not matched to a gene: 8. The CDR3 spans 15 residues. Germline V gene sequence: CDR1 LNHDA, CDR2 SQIVND (reference sequence). The CDR3 loop is CASTPSGGISGELFF. As DNA, the CDR3 is TGTGCCAGTACCCCTAGCGGGGGGATTAGCGGGGAGCTGTTTTTT. The entire variable domain, with the rest obtained from reference TRBV19 and TRBJ2-2, is as follows: DGGITQSPKYLFRKEGQNVTLSCEQNLNHDAMYWYRQDPGQGLRLIYYSQIVNDFQKGDIAEGYSVSREKKESFPLTVTSAQKNPTAFYLCASTPSGGISGELFFGEGSRLTVL.

In DNA, the CDR3 is TGCGCCAGCAGCGTCCAAGGGGGCTCGGGGACCCAGTACTTC. Its protein product is CASSVQGGSGTQYF. This sequence joins TRBV5-1 and TRBJ2-5, with 7 bases matching TRBD1. Germline-derived CDR1 and CDR2 are SGHRS and YFSETQ. The CDR3 extends over 14 amino acids. Trimming at V came to 4 bases and at J to 7 bases, leaving 10 bases not matched to a gene.

J is TRBJ2-1 and V is TRBV6-5, with 9 bases aligning to TRBD1. The CDR3 runs to 15 residues. The ends lost 6 bases at V and 6 bases at J; junction bases unmatched: 9. Germline values: CDR1 MNHEY, CDR2 SVGAGI. The CDR3, as DNA: TGTGCCAGCAGGCGAACAGGGGGCGTATTCAATGAGCAGTTCTTC. Translated: CASRRTGGVFNEQFF.

The rearrangement links TRBV12-3 or TRBV12-4 to TRBJ1-3; 7 nucleotides line up with TRBD1. V shed 7 bases and J 4 bases; nucleotides not matched to a gene: 1. The CDR3 runs to 12 residues. The CDR3, as DNA: TGTGCCAGCACACAGGGGGGAAACACCATATATTTT. Translating gives CASTQGGNTIYF.

As regards this clone: This may come from a read error, since a much larger clone is one base off. This chain joins TRBV3-1 (or the pseudogene TRBV3-2) and TRBJ2-1, with a weak D call TRBD1 (5 bases). V was shortened by 1 base and J by 4 bases, with 8 bases between the two germline ends. Germline V gene lookup returns CDR1 LGHDT and CDR2 YNNKEL (reference sequence). The length of the CDR3 is 14 residues. The CDR3 loop is CASSQADRYNEQFF. CDR3 in DNA: TGTGCCAGCAGCCAAGCAGACAGATACAATGAGCAGTTCTTC.

The gene calls are TRBV7-9 and TRBJ2-7, with D tentatively TRBD2 (6 bases). The CDR3 has 15 amino acids. Trimming removed 1 base from V and 4 bases from J, with 14 bases in between. Germline V gives CDR1 SEHNR, CDR2 FQNEAQ (reference sequence). The CDR3 nucleotides are TGTGCCAGCAGCTTAGGGGCGGGAAGGATTTACGAGCAGTACTTC. As protein: CASSLGAGRIYEQYF.